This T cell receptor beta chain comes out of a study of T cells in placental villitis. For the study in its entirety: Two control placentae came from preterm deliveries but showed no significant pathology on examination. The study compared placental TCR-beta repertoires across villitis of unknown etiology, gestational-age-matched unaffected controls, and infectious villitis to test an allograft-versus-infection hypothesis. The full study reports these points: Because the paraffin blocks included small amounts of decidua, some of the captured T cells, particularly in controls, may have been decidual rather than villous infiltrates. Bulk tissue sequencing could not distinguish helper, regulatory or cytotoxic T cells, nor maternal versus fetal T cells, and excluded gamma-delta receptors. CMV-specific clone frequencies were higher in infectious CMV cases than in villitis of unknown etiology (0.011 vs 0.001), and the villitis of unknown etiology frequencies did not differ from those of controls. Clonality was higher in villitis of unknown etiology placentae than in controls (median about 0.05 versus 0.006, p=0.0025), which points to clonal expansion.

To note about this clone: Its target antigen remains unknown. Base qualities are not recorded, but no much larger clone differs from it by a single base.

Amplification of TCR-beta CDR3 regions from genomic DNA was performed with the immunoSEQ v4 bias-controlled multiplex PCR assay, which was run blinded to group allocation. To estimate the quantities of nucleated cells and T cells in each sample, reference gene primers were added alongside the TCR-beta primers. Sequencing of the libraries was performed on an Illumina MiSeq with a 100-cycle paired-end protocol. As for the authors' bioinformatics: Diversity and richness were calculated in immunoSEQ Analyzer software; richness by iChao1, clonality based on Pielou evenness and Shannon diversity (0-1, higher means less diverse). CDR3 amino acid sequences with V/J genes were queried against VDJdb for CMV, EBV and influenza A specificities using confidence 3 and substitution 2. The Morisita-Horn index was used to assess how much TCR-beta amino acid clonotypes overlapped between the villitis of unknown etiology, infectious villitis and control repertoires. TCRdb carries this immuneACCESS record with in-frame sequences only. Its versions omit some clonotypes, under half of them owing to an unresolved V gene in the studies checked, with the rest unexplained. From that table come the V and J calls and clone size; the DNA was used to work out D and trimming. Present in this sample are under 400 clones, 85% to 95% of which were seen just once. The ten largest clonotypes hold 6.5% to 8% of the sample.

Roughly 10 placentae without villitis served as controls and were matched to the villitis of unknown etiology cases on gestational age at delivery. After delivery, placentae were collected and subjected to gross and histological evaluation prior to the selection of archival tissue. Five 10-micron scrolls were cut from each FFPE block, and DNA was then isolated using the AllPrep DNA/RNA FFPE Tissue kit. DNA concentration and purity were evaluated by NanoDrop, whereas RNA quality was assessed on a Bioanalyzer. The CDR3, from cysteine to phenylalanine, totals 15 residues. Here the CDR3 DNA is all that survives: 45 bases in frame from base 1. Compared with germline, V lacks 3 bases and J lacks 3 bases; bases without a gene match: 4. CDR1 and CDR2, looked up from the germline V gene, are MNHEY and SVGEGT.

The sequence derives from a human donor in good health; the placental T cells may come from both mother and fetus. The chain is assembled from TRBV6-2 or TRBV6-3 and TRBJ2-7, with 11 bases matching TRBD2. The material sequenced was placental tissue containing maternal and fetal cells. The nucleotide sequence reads TGTGCCAGCAGTTATCGGACTAGCGGGCTCTACGAGCAGTACTTC. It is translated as CASSYRTSGLYEQYF.